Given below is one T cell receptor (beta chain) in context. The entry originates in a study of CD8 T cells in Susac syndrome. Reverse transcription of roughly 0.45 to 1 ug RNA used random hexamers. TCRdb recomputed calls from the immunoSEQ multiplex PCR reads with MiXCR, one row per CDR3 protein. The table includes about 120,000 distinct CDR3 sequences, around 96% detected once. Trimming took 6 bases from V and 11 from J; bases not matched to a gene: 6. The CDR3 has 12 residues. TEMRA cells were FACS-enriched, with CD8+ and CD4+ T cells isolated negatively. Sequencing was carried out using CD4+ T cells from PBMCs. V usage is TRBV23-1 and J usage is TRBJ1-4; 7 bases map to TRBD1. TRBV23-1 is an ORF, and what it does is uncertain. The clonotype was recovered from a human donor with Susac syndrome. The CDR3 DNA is TGCGCCAGCAGCCCTGACAGGGCGAAACTGTTTTTT. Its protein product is CASSPDRAKLFF.